This T cell receptor beta chain was captured in a study of cytomegalovirus exposure and HLA in healthy donors. Overall study results and limits: Fewer N-insertions than the roughly 630-donor mean were reportedly shown by an Asian-associated ancestry cluster in a later analysis. Presence/absence comparisons presumed near-even sequencing depth among donors. Within an earlier analysis, most TCR beta V segments proved productive either about 90% or about 30% of the time. Later genetic work tied a missense DCLRE1C variant to beta-chain V and J trimming.

This CDR3 comprises 14 residues. Germline V gene lookup returns CDR1 SGHDT and CDR2 YYEEEE. V trimming: 2 bases; J trimming: 7 bases; junction bases outside the gene matches: 4. 13 Jbeta primers and 60 Vbeta primers were used for the PCR. Sequencing was performed with immunoSEQ multiplex PCR; in TCRdb, only in-frame clones are kept and a portion is missing. This table holds roughly 46,000 clones. A word on this clone: Antigen unknown.

The clonotype originates from a woman in her forties in good health and CMV-seronegative. The chain links TRBV5-6 to TRBJ2-5, with 11 positions matching TRBD2. The sequenced sample was PBMCs. The CDR3 region is CASSLPGLAGTQYF. CDR3 nucleotide sequence: TGTGCCAGCAGCTTACCCGGACTAGCGGGGACCCAGTACTTC.